The entry below describes one TCR beta chain. The source of the sample is a study of T cells in women clearing cervical HPV infection. Some clones are missing from TCRdb's copy, which holds only in-frame ones; the method was immunoSEQ multiplex PCR. The table counts approximately 12,000 clones; 10% lies in the top ten. This clonotype was obtained from a woman between 18 and 75 years old with a cervical HPV16 infection that either progressed to CIN3+ or cleared (not recorded which). Sequencing was carried out using blood buffy coat.

The CDR3 here is CASRTSGEETQYF. The CDR3 DNA, read in part, is TGCGCCAGCAGGACTAGCGGGGAAGAGACC. The chain links TRBV10-2 to TRBJ2-5; 11 nucleotides agree with TRBD2. The read falls 3 residues short of the CDR3 end, and the missing part is taken from the germline J gene. V was pared by 6 bases and J by 3 bases, with 0 bases of the junction left unmatched. Per germline, CDR1 WSHSY and CDR2 SAAADI. The CDR3 totals 13 residues.